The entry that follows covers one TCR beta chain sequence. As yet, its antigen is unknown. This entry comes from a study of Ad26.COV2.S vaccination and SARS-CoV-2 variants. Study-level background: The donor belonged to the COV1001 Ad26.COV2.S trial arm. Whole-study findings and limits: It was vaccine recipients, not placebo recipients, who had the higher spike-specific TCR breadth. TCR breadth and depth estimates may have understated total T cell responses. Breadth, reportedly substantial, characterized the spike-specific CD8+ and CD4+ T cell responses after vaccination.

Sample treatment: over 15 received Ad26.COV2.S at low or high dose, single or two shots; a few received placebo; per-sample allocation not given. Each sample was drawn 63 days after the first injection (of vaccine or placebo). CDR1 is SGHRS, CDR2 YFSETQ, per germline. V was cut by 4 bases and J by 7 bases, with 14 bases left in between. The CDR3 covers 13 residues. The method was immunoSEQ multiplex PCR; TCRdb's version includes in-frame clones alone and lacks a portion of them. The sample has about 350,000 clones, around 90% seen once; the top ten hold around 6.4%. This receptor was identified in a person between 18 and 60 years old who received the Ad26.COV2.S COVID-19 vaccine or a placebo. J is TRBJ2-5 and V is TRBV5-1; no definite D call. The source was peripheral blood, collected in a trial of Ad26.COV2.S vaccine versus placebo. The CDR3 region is CASSTDRTGTQYF. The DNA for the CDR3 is TGCGCCAGCAGCACGGACCGGACGGGGACCCAGTACTTC. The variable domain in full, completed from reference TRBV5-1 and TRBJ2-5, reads KAGVTQTPRYLIKTRGQQVTLSCSPISGHRSVSWYQQTPGQGLQFLFEYFSETQRNKGNFPGRFSGRQFSNSRSEMNVSTLELGDSALYLCASSTDRTGTQYFGPGTRLLVL.